A single T cell receptor beta chain is shown here with its context. The data belong to a study of cytotoxic CD8 clonotypes in ibrutinib-treated CLL. Clones were read by immunoSEQ multiplex PCR, and TCRdb kept only the in-frame ones, dropping some. This repertoire shows some 24,000 clones, 78% found once; its top ten account for around 8.1%. The CDR3 is 14 amino acids. The germline V gene encodes CDR1 SGHDT and CDR2 YYEEEE. V was pared by 3 bases and J by 6 bases, with 7 bases of the junction left unmatched. The rearrangement uses TRBV5-6 and TRBJ2-3, with 7 bases identical to TRBD2. The TCR originated in a human donor with chronic lymphocytic leukemia. The source material was PBMCs, sampled before ibrutinib treatment. The CDR3 sequence: CASSSGEGWDTQYF. CDR3 DNA sequence: TGTGCCAGCAGCTCCGGGGAGGGATGGGATACGCAGTATTTT. The whole variable domain, remainder taken from reference TRBV5-6 and TRBJ2-3, is DAGVTQSPTHLIKTRGQQVTLRCSPKSGHDTVSWYQQALGQGPQFIFQYYEEEERQRGNFPDRFSGHQFPNYSSELNVNALLLGDSALYLCASSSGEGWDTQYFGPGTRLTVL.